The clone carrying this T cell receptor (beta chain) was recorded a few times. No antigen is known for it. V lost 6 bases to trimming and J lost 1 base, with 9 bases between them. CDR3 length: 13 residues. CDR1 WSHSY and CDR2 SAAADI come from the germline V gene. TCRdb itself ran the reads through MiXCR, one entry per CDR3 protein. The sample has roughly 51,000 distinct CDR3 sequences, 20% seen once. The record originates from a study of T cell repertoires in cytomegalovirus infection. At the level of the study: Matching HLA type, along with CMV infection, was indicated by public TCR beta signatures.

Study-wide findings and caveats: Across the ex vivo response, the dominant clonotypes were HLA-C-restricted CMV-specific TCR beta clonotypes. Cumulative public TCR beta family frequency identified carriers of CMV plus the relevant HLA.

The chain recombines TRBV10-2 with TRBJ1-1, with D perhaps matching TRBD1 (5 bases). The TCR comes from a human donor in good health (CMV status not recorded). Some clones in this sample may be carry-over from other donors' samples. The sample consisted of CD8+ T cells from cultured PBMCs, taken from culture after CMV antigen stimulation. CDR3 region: CASRGGENTEAFF. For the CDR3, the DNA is TGCGCCAGCAGGGGAGGGGAGAACACTGAAGCTTTCTTT.